The next 21 T cell receptor beta chains were all read from a single sample in a study of beta chain features in type 1 diabetes. Findings of the study overall: All four CD4+ subsets from Type 1 diabetes patients carried moderately but significantly shorter TCRB CDR3s.

Their specific antigens are unknown. The investigators reverse transcribed all of the isolated RNA, so they sequenced expressed TCRB transcripts. Clones were sequenced by immunoSEQ multiplex PCR, and TCRdb holds only the in-frame ones, with some missing. The sample yields about 25,000 clones, about 49% seen once. The sample consisted of stem cell memory CD4+ T cells from blood. These receptors originate from a man aged 25 to 40 with type 1 diabetes.

The chain recombines TRBV19 with TRBJ2-7, with a weak D call TRBD1 (6 bases). Looked up from germline, CDR1 is LNHDA and CDR2 is SQIVND (reference sequence). The CDR3 has 13 amino acids. V lost 5 bases and J lost 6, with 14 bases in between. The CDR3 region is CASSLQQGGEQYF. CDR3 nucleotides: TGTGCCAGTAGTTTGCAACAGGGCGGCGAGCAGTACTTC.

V gene TRBV5-1 combines with J gene TRBJ1-4, with 9 bases aligning to TRBD1. CDR1 SGHRS and CDR2 YFSETQ come from the germline V gene. V gave up 3 bases and J gave up 5 bases; unmatched junction bases: 5. The CDR3 totals 15 residues. CDR3: CASSWTGEGNEKLFF. The CDR3 DNA is TGCGCCAGCAGCTGGACAGGGGAGGGGAATGAAAAACTGTTTTTT.

This chain links TRBV30 with TRBJ1-1, with a weak D call TRBD1 (5 bases). The CDR3 length is 15 residues. The germline V and J ends were trimmed by 0 bases and 5 bases, with 16 bases remaining between them. Germline V gene lookup returns CDR1 GTSNPN and CDR2 SVGIG (reference sequence). CDR3 loop: CAWSVRRGARTEAFF. CDR3 in DNA: TGTGCCTGGAGTGTACGAAGGGGCGCGAGAACTGAAGCTTTCTTT.

This clone turned up a few times. The rearrangement links TRBV30 to TRBJ1-1; D unclear. This CDR3 comprises 13 residues. V was trimmed by 3 bases and J by 0 bases, leaving 8 bases between them. The germline V gene has CDR1 GTSNPN and CDR2 SVGIG (reference sequence). The CDR3 bases are TGTGCCTGGAGCGGGAAGATGAACACTGAAGCTTTCTTT. Its translation: CAWSGKMNTEAFF.

This sequence joins TRBV11-2 and TRBJ2-3, with 8 bases that match TRBD2. The V gene end was trimmed by 5 bases and the J gene end by 0 bases; junction bases not matched to a gene: 10. Germline V gene data show CDR1 as SGHAT and CDR2 as FQNNGV. CDR3 length: 17 residues. As DNA, the CDR3 is TGTGCCAGCAGCCCTCTCGGCGGGGGGCGGAGCACAGATACGCAGTATTTT. As protein: CASSPLGGGRSTDTQYF.

The CDR3, as DNA: TGTGCCAGCAGCCTCCGGGGGGCGGGTGGAAATGAGCAGTTCTTC. It specifies CASSLRGAGGNEQFF. The V and J genes are TRBV7-9 and TRBJ2-1, with D possibly being TRBD2 (7 bases). The CDR3 runs to 15 residues. The V gene lost 5 bases and the J gene lost 7 bases, with 18 bases spanning the gap. CDR1 and CDR2 (germline): SEHNR, FQNEAQ (reference sequence).

This chain connects TRBV6-1 to TRBJ1-5; 7 nucleotides line up with TRBD1. J lost 7 bases, V lost 6 bases, and 9 bases had no gene match. The CDR3 spans 14 residues. Germline values: CDR1 MNHNS, CDR2 SASEGT. The CDR3 nucleotides read TGTGCCAGCAGCGTCGACAGGGCAGGCCAGCCCCAGCATTTT. The encoded protein is CASSVDRAGQPQHF.

This clone was counted a few times. This chain uses TRBV4-1 with TRBJ2-1, with 11 bases lining up with TRBD2. V lost 0 bases to trimming and J lost 1 base; unmatched junction nucleotides: 11. The V gene's germline CDR1 is MGHRA and CDR2 YSYEKL. There are 20 residues in the CDR3. CDR3 region: CASSQDIGTSGGFSYNEQFF. The DNA of the CDR3 is TGCGCCAGCAGCCAAGATATAGGAACTAGCGGGGGCTTTTCCTACAATGAGCAGTTCTTC.

This clone was seen a few times. The chain is built from TRBV5-1 and TRBJ2-7; D gene uncertain. V was shortened by 0 bases and J by 0 bases, with 10 bases between the two germline ends. The CDR3 loop spans 15 amino acids. The germline CDR1 and CDR2 sequences are SGHRS and YFSETQ. CDR3 region: CASSLGFPNSYEQYF. The CDR3 DNA reads as TGCGCCAGCAGCTTGGGTTTTCCCAACTCCTACGAGCAGTACTTC.

This clone was seen only once. A junction boundary mismatches the germline segment, possibly from a read error. The chain has TRBV7-9 and TRBJ2-5, with TRBD1 matching 7 bases. Germline CDR1 and CDR2: SEHNR and FQNEAQ (reference sequence). The CDR3 totals 16 residues. The chain's CDR3 is CASSLAQGVSQQTQYF. Here the CDR3 DNA reads TGTGCCAGCAGCTTAGCGCAGGGGGTCAGCCAACAGACCCAGTACTTC.

J is TRBJ2-3 and V is TRBV7-8; 7 nucleotides match TRBD2. The V and J ends lost 5 bases and 1 base, in that order; junction bases with no gene match: 9. Germline CDR1 SGHVS, CDR2 FQNEAQ. This CDR3 contains 16 residues. Here the CDR3 reads CASSQSLAPRTDTQYF. In DNA form, the CDR3 reads TGTGCCAGCAGCCAATCACTAGCGCCACGCACAGATACGCAGTATTTT.

The rearrangement links TRBV9 to TRBJ2-2, with D perhaps TRBD2 (5 bases). Trimming left V 3 bases short and J 3 bases short, with 9 bases between. Germline V lookup: CDR1 SGDLS, CDR2 YYNGEE. The CDR3 loop spans 14 amino acids. The CDR3 loop reads CASSARTYTGELFF. The CDR3, as DNA: TGTGCCAGCAGCGCCCGGACTTACACCGGGGAGCTGTTTTTT.

The chain combines TRBV10-2 with TRBJ2-2; D remains unclear. Trimming stripped 4 bases from V and 4 bases from J, with 4 bases between. The CDR3 length is 12 residues. CDR1 is WSHSY and CDR2 is SAAADI in the germline V gene. For the CDR3, the DNA is TGCGCCAGCAGTGGGGCCACCGGGGAGCTGTTTTTT. Protein: CASSGATGELFF.

V and J are TRBV18 and TRBJ1-3, with 9 bases aligning to TRBD1. Germline trimming cut 5 bases from V and 2 bases from J; bases unmatched to any gene: 7. Germline loops: CDR1 KGHSH, CDR2 LQKENI. This CDR3 contains 16 residues. This CDR3 reads CASSNQQGAAGNTIYF. The CDR3 DNA sequence: TGTGCCAGCTCAAATCAACAGGGGGCGGCTGGAAACACCATATATTTT.

This clone is a singleton in its sample. The chain uses TRBV9 and TRBJ2-7; 8 positions agree with TRBD1. Germline values: CDR1 SGDLS, CDR2 YYNGEE. The trim removed 0 bases at V and 5 bases at J, leaving 4 bases unmatched. The CDR3 sequence is 14 residues long. CDR3 sequence: CASSVEDRDNEQYF. Written as DNA, the CDR3 is TGTGCCAGCAGCGTAGAGGACAGGGACAACGAGCAGTACTTC.

This chain uses TRBV19 with TRBJ2-3; D might be TRBD2 (5 bases). The CDR3 runs to 14 residues. Deletions cut 1 base from V and 0 bases from J, with 5 bases between. The germline gives CDR1 LNHDA, CDR2 SQIVND (reference sequence). The CDR3 here is CASSIGESTDTQYF. In nucleotides, the CDR3 is TGTGCCAGTAGTATAGGGGAGAGCACAGATACGCAGTATTTT.

The chain uses TRBV5-4 and TRBJ2-3; 13 bases fit TRBD2. This CDR3 spans 15 amino acids. Losses at the gene ends were 0 bases for V and 8 bases for J; bases not matched to a gene: 3. Germline V gene sequence: CDR1 SGHNT, CDR2 YYREEE (reference sequence). The CDR3 coding sequence is TGTGCCAGCAGCTTGGGTACTAGCGGGAGGGGTACGCAGTATTTT. Translating gives CASSLGTSGRGTQYF.

This chain uses TRBV21-1 with TRBJ2-1; the DNA was not compared with TRBD1, the D call given in the table. TRBV21-1 is annotated as a pseudogene. CDR3 length: 14 amino acids. The CDR3, as DNA: TGTGCCAGCAGCACACAGCACTCCTACAATGAGCAGTTCTTC. It encodes CASSTQHSYNEQFF.

The V and J genes are TRBV7-8 and TRBJ2-1, with D unclear. The CDR3 consists of 11 residues. Germline V CDR1 and CDR2: SGHVS, FQNEAQ. The ends were cut back, 5 bases at V and 5 bases at J, with 4 bases in the middle. The CDR3 DNA reads TGTGCCAGCAGCATAAACAATGAGCAGTTCTTC. It specifies CASSINNEQFF. The full variable domain, completed using reference TRBV7-8 and TRBJ2-1, is GAGVSQSPRYKVAKRGQDVALRCDPISGHVSLFWYQQALGQGPEFLTYFQNEAQLDKSGLPSDRFFAERPEGSVSTLKIQRTQQEDSAVYLCASSINNEQFFGPGTRLTVL.

This clone was seen more than once but under ten times. The CDR3 DNA sequence: TGTGCCAGCAGTGATGCAGACCGGGGTACTGAAGCTTTCTTT. It is translated as CASSDADRGTEAFF. The genes are TRBV25-1 and TRBJ1-1; D is ambiguous. The germline gives CDR1 MGHDK, CDR2 SYGVNS. This CDR3 region has 14 residues. V lost 3 bases and J 5 bases, leaving 13 bases between the germline ends.

The chain links TRBV29-1 to TRBJ1-2; D is possibly TRBD1 (6 bases). The CDR3 spans 14 residues. Deletions cut 7 bases from V and 4 bases from J, with 19 bases between. Germline V gene data show CDR1 as SQVTM and CDR2 as ANQGSEA. The CDR3 DNA sequence: TGCAGCGGCTCGACAGGCCAATTTGCCTATGGCTACACCTTC. Translating it yields CSGSTGQFAYGYTF. The variable domain in full, with the rest retrieved from reference TRBV29-1 and TRBJ1-2, is SAVISQKPSRDICQRGTSLTIQCQVDSQVTMMFWYRQQPGQSLTLIATANQGSEATYESGFVIDKFPISRPNLTFSTLTVSNMSPEDSSIYLCSGSTGQFAYGYTFGSGTRLTVV.